This T cell receptor (beta chain) was recorded in a study of response to subunit inactivated influenza vaccine. The CDR3 runs to 11 residues. Germline V gene lookup returns CDR1 SNHLY and CDR2 FYNNEI. V was pared by 7 bases and J by 8 bases, with 10 bases between. General study findings and limits: New T cells are recruited in small numbers by each seasonal influenza vaccination, according to the authors' suggestion.

Each CDR3 protein gets one entry after TCRdb re-called the RT-PCR reads with MiXCR. Among around 850,000 distinct CDR3 sequences listed, around a sixth were seen once. Note on this clonotype: Antigen specificity is unknown.

The gene calls are TRBV2 and TRBJ2-3; D is ambiguous. The receptor was derived from a man aged 45-60 years who received an inactivated influenza vaccine. Sample: PBMCs from blood, taken around 5 days after vaccination. The CDR3 region has the DNA TGTGCCAGCAACCTCCATGGTACGCAGTATTTT. Translation: CASNLHGTQYF. Filled out from reference TRBV2 and TRBJ2-3, the complete variable domain reads EPEVTQTPSHQVTQMGQEVILRCVPISNHLYFYWYRQILGQKVEFLVSFYNNEISEKSEIFDDQFSVERPDGSNFTLKIRSTKLEDSAMYFCASNLHGTQYFGPGTRLTVL.